The rows below give T cell receptor beta chains drawn from one sample of a study of beta chain features in type 1 diabetes. Profiled with immunoSEQ multiplex PCR; TCRdb holds only in-frame clones, not every one. The profile shows hundreds of thousands of clones, 25% to 35% of them singletons. Sequencing used naive CD4+ T cells from blood. These receptors originate from a man aged 18-30 years in good health. The CDR3 runs from the conserved cysteine through the conserved F or W. The D gene is left open where the match is weak. Size tells how often a clone was seen (once, few, many) or the class of an expanded clone, and some rows leave it out.

TRBJ2-7	14	TRBD1	.	TRBV7-9	CASSYGTGIYEQYF
TRBJ2-5	17	TRBD2	few	TRBV11-2	CASSPLLSGRAEETQYF
TRBJ2-1	10	.	.	TRBV29-1	CSGKEAEQFF
TRBJ2-3	13	.	few	TRBV28	CASRMPGTDTQYF
TRBJ1-4	15	TRBD1	few	TRBV30	CAWSAFGTANEKLFF
TRBJ2-1	16	TRBD2	.	TRBV15	CATSREVAGANDEQFF
TRBJ1-2	13	.	.	TRBV30	CAWSVGRVGGYTF
TRBJ2-7	15	TRBD2	.	TRBV7-2	CASSLGAGGFFEQYF
TRBJ2-3	13	.	few	TRBV6-6	CATSPLGTDTQYF
TRBJ2-6	15	.	few	TRBV7-2	CASSLATGGANVLTF
TRBJ2-3	12	TRBD2	.	TRBV7-2	CASSWGLAAQYF
TRBJ2-2	15	.	.	TRBV18	CASSPPGPHTGELFF
TRBJ2-7	13	.	.	TRBV18	CASSPPSSYEQYF
TRBJ1-5	14	.	.	TRBV4-1	CASSQDWRIKSQHF
TRBJ2-2	15	.	.	TRBV30	CAWSVLGGFTGELFF
TRBJ1-2	13	.	few	TRBV28	CASSPGEFLHCTF
TRBJ2-4	15	TRBD1	.	TRBV5-1	CASSLWTGSENIQYF
TRBJ2-4	13	TRBD1	.	TRBV29-1	CSARQGSKNIQYF
TRBJ2-7	13	TRBD1	few	TRBV2	CASSRGQAYEQYF
TRBJ2-1	15	.	.	TRBV7-9	CASSASGTRYNEQFF
TRBJ2-6	18	.	.	TRBV7-8	CASSLFGTGAMGANVLTF
TRBJ2-1	11	.	.	TRBV20-1	CSARQATIQFF
TRBJ2-1	14	.	few	TRBV7-2	CASAPGPTYNEQFF
TRBJ1-2	15	.	few	TRBV28	CASSLLTGAAYGYTF
TRBJ2-3	12	.	.	TRBV29-1	CSVEGGTDTQYF
TRBJ2-7	13	.	.	TRBV7-9	CASSPHGDYEQYF
TRBJ2-7	13	.	.	TRBV29-1	CSVAGTFTYEQYF
TRBJ2-6	14	.	.	TRBV29-1	CSVLSHSGANVLTF
TRBJ1-1	14	.	few	TRBV18	CASSARALNTEAFF
TRBJ2-6	15	.	few	TRBV30	CAWYLRGAGANVLTF
TRBJ2-1	15	.	once	TRBV11-2	CASSRSGISYNEQFF
TRBJ2-1	15	TRBD2	few	TRBV2	CASSRLAGVGNEQFF
TRBJ2-7	14	TRBD2	.	TRBV7-6	CASSFPGRVYEQYF
TRBJ1-4	13	.	few	TRBV30	CAWRRLENEKLFF
TRBJ2-3	14	.	few	TRBV18	CASSLTSSTDTQYF
TRBJ2-2	15	.	.	TRBV6-4	CASSRDGARTGELFF
TRBJ2-2	13	.	.	TRBV30	CACPLRVSGELFF
TRBJ2-3	17	TRBD2	.	TRBV2	CASSRSGTSVGTDTQYF
TRBJ1-5	14	TRBD1	.	TRBV7-9	CASSPWTGDQPQHF
TRBJ1-2	13	.	.	TRBV25-1	CASTRREGYGYTF
TRBJ2-3	15	TRBD1	few	TRBV5-1	CASSLEGQETDTQYF
TRBJ2-3	15	TRBD2	.	TRBV15	CATQLAGPFTDTQYF
TRBJ1-2	12	.	.	TRBV19	CASDRAGYGYTF
TRBJ2-2	14	.	few	TRBV5-1	CASSLEYDTGELFF
TRBJ2-5	13	TRBD1	.	TRBV5-6	CASSWDRGETQYF
TRBJ2-3	15	.	few	TRBV5-1	CASSLRLPSTDTQYF
TRBJ2-7	17	TRBD2	once	TRBV4-2	CASSQVPTAGRTYEQYF
TRBJ1-2	15	TRBD1	.	TRBV15	CATSREITGGSGYTF
TRBJ2-1	19	TRBD1	.	TRBV6-4	CASSERTGNVEWGHNEQFF
TRBJ2-1	14	TRBD2	few	TRBV10-3	CAIRTSGSDYEQFF
TRBJ2-7	15	TRBD1	.	TRBV6-1	CASSAVGTGPYEQYF
TRBJ2-2	16	.	.	TRBV4-1	CASSQTDRTNTGELFF